Following are 8 T cell receptor beta chains from one sample sequenced in a study of cytomegalovirus exposure and HLA in healthy donors. 60 Vbeta and 13 Jbeta primers were used in PCR. Assay used: immunoSEQ multiplex PCR; TCRdb lists only in-frame clones, some missing. The sample has about 110,000 clones, over 70% seen once. The sample consisted of PBMCs. These TCRs come from a boy aged 10-17 years in good health and CMV-seronegative.

V is TRBV5-4 and J is TRBJ2-7, with D possibly being TRBD1 (6 bases). Germline V gives CDR1 SGHNT, CDR2 YYREEE (reference sequence). The V gene lost 0 bases and the J gene lost 2 bases, with 12 bases spanning the gap. This CDR3 has 15 residues. In nucleotides, the CDR3 is TGTGCCAGCAGCTTGGGTAGGGGGTCCCCCTACGAGCAGTACTTC. Protein product: CASSLGRGSPYEQYF.

This chain connects TRBV11-3 to TRBJ2-7; 9 bases map to TRBD2. With 4 bases clipped from V and 2 bases from J, the junction kept 6 bases outside the gene matches. Per the germline V gene, CDR1 is SGHNT and CDR2 is YENEEA. CDR3 length equals 15 residues. The CDR3 here is CASSSRGTSPYEQYF. The CDR3 DNA is TGTGCCAGCAGCTCCCGTGGGACTAGCCCCTACGAGCAGTACTTC. The full variable domain, completed using reference TRBV11-3 and TRBJ2-7, is EAGVVQSPRYKIIEKKQPVAFWCNPISGHNTLYWYLQNLGQGPELLIRYENEEAVDDSQLPKDRFSAERLKGVDSTLKIQPAELGDSAVYLCASSSRGTSPYEQYFGPGTRLTVT.

The chain couples TRBV2 to TRBJ1-5; D perhaps matches TRBD1 (6 bases). Germline V lookup: CDR1 SNHLY, CDR2 FYNNEI. Trimming pared 6 bases from V and 6 bases from J, leaving 9 bases between. CDR3 length: 12 residues. CDR3 in amino acids: CASRTGGQPQHF. CDR3 nucleotide sequence: TGTGCCAGCAGGACAGGTGGTCAGCCCCAGCATTTT.

V gene TRBV2 combines with J gene TRBJ1-2, with 10 bases matching TRBD1. Germline V gene data show CDR1 as SNHLY and CDR2 as FYNNEI. V lost 5 bases and J lost 6; bases outside the gene matches: 9. This CDR3 has 15 residues. This chain's CDR3 is CASSPNTGTGDGYTF. CDR3 nucleotides: TGTGCCAGCAGTCCGAATACCGGGACAGGGGATGGCTACACCTTC.

The chain has TRBV6-1 and TRBJ1-2; 9 positions match TRBD1. From germline, CDR1 is MNHNS and CDR2 SASEGT. V shed 6 bases, J shed 4 bases, and the junction held 6 bases outside the gene matches. The CDR3 is 14 residues long. Here the CDR3 DNA reads TGTGCCAGCAGGGCCGGGACAGGGATCTATGGCTACACCTTC. This sequence encodes CASRAGTGIYGYTF.

The CDR3 DNA follows: TGTGCCTGGAAAGGCGGGAGTCCCTACAATGAGCAGTTCTTC. As protein: CAWKGGSPYNEQFF. The chain is built from TRBV30 and TRBJ2-1, with TRBD2 matching over 7 bases. Germline V gene data show CDR1 as GTSNPN and CDR2 as SVGIG (reference sequence). V was pared by 4 bases and J by 2 bases, with 5 bases of the junction left unmatched. The CDR3 contains 14 residues.

The CDR3 protein is CAWNLPNTEAFF. The CDR3 nucleotides are TGTGCCTGGAATCTCCCGAACACTGAAGCTTTCTTT. The gene calls are TRBV30 and TRBJ1-1; D is unresolved. CDR3 length equals 12 residues. V was cut by 4 bases and J by 1 base, with 7 bases left in between. The germline gives CDR1 GTSNPN, CDR2 SVGIG (reference sequence).

The genes are TRBV9 and TRBJ2-1; a possible D gene is TRBD2 (6 bases). The CDR3 loop spans 15 amino acids. Germline CDR1 and CDR2: SGDLS and YYNGEE. Deletions cut 0 bases from V and 4 bases from J, with 11 bases between. The CDR3 here is CASSVDGGGYNEQFF. The CDR3 nucleotides are TGTGCCAGCAGCGTAGACGGGGGAGGTTACAATGAGCAGTTCTTC.